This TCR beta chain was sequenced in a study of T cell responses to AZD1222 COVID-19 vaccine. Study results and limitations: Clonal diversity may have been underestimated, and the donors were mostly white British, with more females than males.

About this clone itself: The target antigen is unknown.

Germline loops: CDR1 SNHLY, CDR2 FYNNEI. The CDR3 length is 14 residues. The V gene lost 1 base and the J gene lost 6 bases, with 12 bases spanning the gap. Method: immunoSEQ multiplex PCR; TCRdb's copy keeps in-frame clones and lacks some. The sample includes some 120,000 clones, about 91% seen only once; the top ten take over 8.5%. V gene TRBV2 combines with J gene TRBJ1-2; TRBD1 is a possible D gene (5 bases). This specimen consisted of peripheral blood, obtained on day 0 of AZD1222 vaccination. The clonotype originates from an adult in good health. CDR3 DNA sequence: TGTGCCAGCAGTGAAGGCCGACAGAGGAATGGCTACACCTTC. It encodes CASSEGRQRNGYTF.